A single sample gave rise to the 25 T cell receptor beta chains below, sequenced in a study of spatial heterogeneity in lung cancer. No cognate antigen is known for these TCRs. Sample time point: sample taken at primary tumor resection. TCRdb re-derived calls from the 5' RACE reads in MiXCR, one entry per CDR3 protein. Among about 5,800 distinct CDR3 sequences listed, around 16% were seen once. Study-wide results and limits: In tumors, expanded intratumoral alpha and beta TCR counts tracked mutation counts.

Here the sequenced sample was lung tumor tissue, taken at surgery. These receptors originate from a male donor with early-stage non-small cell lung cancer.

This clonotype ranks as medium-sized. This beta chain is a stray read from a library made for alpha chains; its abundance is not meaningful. The CDR3 reads CASSARMDSSGNTIYF. CDR3 coding DNA: TGTGCCAGCAGCGCCCGAATGGACAGCTCTGGAAACACCATATATTTT. The V call is TRBV9, the J call TRBJ1-3, with D possibly being TRBD1 (6 bases). The germline gives CDR1 SGDLS, CDR2 YYNGEE. Trimming took off 3 bases at V and 0 bases at J, with 13 bases between the two ends. The CDR3 runs 16 residues.

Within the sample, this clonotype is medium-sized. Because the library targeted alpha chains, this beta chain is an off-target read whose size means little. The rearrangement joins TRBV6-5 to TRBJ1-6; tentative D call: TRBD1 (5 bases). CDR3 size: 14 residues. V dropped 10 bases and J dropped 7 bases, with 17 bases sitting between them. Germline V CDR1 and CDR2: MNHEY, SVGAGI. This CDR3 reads CATPGGRGNSPLHF. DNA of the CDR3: TGTGCCACTCCCGGGGGGAGAGGAAATTCACCCCTCCACTTT.

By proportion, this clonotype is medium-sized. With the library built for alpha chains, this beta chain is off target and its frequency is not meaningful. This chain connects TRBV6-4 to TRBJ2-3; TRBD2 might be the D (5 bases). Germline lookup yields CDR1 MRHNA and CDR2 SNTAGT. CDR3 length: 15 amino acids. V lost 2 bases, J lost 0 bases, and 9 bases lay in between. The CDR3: CASSDGGLSTDTQYF. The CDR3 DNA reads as TGTGCCAGCAGTGACGGCGGACTGAGCACAGATACGCAGTATTTT.

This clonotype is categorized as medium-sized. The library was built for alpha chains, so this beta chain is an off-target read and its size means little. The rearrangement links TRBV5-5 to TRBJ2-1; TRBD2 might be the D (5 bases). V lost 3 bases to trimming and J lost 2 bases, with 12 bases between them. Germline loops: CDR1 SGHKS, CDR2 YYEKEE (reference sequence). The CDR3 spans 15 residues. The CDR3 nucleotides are TGTGCCAGCAGCTGGGTAGCGTCTCCCTACAATGAGCAGTTCTTC. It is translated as CASSWVASPYNEQFF.

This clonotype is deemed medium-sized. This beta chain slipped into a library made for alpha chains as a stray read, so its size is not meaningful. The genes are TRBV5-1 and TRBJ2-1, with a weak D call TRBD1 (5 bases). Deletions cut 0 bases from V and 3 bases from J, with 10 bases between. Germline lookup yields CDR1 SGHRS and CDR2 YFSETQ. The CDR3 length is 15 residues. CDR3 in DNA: TGCGCCAGCAGCTTGGAACAGGAGTACTACAATGAGCAGTTCTTC. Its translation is CASSLEQEYYNEQFF.

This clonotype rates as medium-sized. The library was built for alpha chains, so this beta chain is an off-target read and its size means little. CDR3 coding DNA: TGTGCCAGCAGTTCTAGACGGATTAATGAAAAACTGTTTTTT. This translates into CASSSRRINEKLFF. The chain links TRBV28 to TRBJ1-4; D unresolved. Trimming pared 4 bases from V and 4 bases from J, leaving 10 bases between. Germline V lookup: CDR1 MDHEN, CDR2 SYDVKM. The CDR3 sequence is 14 residues long. Supplemented by reference TRBV28 and TRBJ1-4, the full variable domain reads DVKVTQSSRYLVKRTGEKVFLECVQDMDHENMFWYRQDPGLGLRLIYFSYDVKMKEKGDIPEGYSVSREKKERFSLILESASTNQTSMYLCASSSRRINEKLFFGSGTQLSVL.

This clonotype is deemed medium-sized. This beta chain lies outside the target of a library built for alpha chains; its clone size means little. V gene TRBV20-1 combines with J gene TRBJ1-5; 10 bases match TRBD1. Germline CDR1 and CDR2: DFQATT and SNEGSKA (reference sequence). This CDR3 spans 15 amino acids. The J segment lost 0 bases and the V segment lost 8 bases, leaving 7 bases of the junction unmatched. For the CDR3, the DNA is TGCAGTCCAGGGACAGGGGCGTATAGCAATCAGCCCCAGCATTTT. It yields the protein CSPGTGAYSNQPQHF.

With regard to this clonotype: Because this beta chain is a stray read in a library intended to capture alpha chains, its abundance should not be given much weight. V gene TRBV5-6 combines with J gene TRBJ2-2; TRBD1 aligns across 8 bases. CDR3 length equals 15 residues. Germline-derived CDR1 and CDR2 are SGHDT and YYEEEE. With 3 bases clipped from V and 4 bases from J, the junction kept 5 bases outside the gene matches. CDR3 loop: CASSYPGTGTGELFF. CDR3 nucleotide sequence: TGTGCCAGCAGCTACCCCGGGACAGGCACCGGGGAGCTGTTTTTT.

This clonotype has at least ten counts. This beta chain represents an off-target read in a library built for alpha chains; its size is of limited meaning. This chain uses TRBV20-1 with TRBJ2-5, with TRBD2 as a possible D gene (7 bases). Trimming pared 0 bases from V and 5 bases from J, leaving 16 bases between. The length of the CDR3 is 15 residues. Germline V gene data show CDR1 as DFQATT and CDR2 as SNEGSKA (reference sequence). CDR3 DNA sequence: TGCAGTGCTAGAGATCTGGGGGGGCGCCGGGAGACCCAGTACTTC. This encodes CSARDLGGRRETQYF.

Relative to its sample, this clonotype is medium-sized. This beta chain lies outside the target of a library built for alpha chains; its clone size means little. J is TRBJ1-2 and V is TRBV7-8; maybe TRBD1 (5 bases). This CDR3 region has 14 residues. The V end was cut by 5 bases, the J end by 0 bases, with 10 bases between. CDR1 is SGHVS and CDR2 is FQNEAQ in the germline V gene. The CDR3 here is CASSPGPTNYGYTF. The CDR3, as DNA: TGTGCCAGCAGCCCAGGGCCTACTAACTATGGCTACACCTTC.

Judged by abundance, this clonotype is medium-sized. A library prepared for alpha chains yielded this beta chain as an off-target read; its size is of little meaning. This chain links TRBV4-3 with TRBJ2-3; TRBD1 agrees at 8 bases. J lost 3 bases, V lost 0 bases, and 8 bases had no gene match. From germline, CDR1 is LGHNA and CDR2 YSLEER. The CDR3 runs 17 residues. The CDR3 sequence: CASSQEGSGQGTDTQYF. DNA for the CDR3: TGCGCCAGCAGCCAAGAGGGTAGCGGACAGGGTACAGATACGCAGTATTTT.

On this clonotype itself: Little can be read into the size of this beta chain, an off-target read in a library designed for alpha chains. CDR3 sequence (DNA): TGTGCCAGCAGGCAGGTGCCCGGGGAGCTGTTTTTT. Encoded protein: CASRQVPGELFF. The chain joins TRBV28 to TRBJ2-2; no reliable D call. The V end lost 6 bases, the J end lost 6 bases, and 8 bases lay between the germline ends. The CDR3 is made up of 12 amino acids. Germline V lookup: CDR1 MDHEN, CDR2 SYDVKM.

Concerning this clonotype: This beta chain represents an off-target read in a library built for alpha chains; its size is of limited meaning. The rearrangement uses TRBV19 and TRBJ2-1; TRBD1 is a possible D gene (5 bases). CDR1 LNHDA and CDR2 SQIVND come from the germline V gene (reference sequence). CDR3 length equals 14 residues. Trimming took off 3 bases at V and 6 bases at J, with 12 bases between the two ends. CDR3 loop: CASSIGPTGNEQFF. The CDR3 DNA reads TGTGCCAGTAGTATTGGTCCCACAGGCAATGAGCAGTTCTTC. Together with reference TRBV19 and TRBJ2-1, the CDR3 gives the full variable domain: DGGITQSPKYLFRKEGQNVTLSCEQNLNHDAMYWYRQDPGQGLRLIYYSQIVNDFQKGDIAEGYSVSREKKESFPLTVTSAQKNPTAFYLCASSIGPTGNEQFFGPGTRLTVL.

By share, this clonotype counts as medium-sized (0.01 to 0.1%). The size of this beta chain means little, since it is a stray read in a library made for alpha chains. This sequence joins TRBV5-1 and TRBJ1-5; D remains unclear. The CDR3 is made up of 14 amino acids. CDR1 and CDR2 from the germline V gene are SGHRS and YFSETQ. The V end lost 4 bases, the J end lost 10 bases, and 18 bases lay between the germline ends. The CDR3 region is CASSPEGTSSPQHF. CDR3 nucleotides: TGCGCCAGCAGCCCGGAAGGAACCTCGAGTCCCCAGCATTTT.

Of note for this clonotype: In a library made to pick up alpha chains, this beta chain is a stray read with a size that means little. The CDR3 coding sequence is TGCGCCAGCAGCACCATCGTCGGACTAGCGGGGTACTTC. It translates to CASSTIVGLAGYF. The chain has TRBV5-1 and TRBJ2-5, with 11 bases identical to TRBD2. V trimming: 4 bases; J trimming: 13 bases; junction bases outside the gene matches: 9. CDR3 length: 13 residues. Per the germline V gene, CDR1 is SGHRS and CDR2 is YFSETQ. Based on the CDR3 plus reference TRBV5-1 and TRBJ2-5, the full variable domain is KAGVTQTPRYLIKTRGQQVTLSCSPISGHRSVSWYQQTPGQGLQFLFEYFSETQRNKGNFPGRFSGRQFSNSRSEMNVSTLELGDSALYLCASSTIVGLAGYFGPGTRLLVL.

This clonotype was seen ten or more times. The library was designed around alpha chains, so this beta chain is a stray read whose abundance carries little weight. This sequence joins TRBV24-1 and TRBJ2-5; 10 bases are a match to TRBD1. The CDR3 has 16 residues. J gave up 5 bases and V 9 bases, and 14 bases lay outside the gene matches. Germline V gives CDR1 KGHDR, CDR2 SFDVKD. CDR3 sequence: CATGQPGQGLPETQYF. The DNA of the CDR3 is TGTGCCACCGGTCAACCGGGACAGGGGCTTCCGGAGACCCAGTACTTC.

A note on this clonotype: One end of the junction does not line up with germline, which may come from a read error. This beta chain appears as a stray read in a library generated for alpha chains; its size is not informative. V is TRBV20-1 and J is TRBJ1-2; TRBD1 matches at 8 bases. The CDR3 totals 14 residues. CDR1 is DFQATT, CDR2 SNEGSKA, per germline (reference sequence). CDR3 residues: CSARDRTGTDGCTF. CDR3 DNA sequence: TGCAGTGCTAGAGATAGGACAGGGACGGATGGCTGCACCTTC.

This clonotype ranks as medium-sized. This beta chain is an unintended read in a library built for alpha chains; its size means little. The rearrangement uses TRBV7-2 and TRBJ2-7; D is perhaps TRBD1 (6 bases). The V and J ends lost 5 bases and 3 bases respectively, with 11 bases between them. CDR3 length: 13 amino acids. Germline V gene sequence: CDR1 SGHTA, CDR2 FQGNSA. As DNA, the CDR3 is TGTGCCAGCAGCGTAGACAGGAACTACGAGCAGTACTTC. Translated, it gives CASSVDRNYEQYF.

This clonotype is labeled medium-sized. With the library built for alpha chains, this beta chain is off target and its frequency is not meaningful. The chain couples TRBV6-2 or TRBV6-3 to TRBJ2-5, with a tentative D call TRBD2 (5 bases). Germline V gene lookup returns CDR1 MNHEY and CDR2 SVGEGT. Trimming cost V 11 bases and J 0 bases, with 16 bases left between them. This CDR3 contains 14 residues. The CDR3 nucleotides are TGTGCCTCCCGGAGGCCGAGATACCAAGAGACCCAGTACTTC. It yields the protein CASRRPRYQETQYF.

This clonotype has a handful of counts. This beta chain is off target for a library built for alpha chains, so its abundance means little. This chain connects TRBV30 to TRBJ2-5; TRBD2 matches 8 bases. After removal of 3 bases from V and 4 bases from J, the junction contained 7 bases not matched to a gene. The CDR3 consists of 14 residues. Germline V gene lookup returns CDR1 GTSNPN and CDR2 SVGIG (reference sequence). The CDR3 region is CAWRRRLAGETQYF. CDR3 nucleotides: TGTGCCTGGAGAAGGCGGCTAGCGGGAGAGACCCAGTACTTC.

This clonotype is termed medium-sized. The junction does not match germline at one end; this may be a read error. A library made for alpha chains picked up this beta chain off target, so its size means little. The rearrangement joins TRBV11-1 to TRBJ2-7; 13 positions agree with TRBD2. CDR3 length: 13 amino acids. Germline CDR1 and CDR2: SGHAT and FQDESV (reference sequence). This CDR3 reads CASSAGLAGVPDF. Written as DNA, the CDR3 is TGTGCCAGCAGCGCAGGACTAGCGGGGGTGCCAGACTTC.

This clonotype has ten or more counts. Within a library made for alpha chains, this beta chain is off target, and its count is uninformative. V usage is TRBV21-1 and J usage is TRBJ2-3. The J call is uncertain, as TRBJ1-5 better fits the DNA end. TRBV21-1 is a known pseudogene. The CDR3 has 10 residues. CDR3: CASSKAAQHF. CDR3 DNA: TGTGCCAGCAGCAAAGCTGCACAGCATTTT.

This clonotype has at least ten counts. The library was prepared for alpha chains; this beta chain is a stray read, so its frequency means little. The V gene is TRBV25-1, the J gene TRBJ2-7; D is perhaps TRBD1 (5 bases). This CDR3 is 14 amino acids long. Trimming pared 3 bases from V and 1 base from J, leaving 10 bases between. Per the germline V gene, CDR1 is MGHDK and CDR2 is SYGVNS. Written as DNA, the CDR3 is TGTGCCAGCAGTGATAATGGGGCTTCCTACGAGCAGTACTTC. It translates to CASSDNGASYEQYF.

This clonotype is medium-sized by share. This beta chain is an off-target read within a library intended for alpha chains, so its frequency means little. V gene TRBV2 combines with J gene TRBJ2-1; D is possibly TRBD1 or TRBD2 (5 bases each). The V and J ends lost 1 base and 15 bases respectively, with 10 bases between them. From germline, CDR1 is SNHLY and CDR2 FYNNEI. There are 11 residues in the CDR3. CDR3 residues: CASSEEYGGFF. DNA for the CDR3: TGTGCCAGCAGTGAAGAATATGGGGGGTTCTTC.

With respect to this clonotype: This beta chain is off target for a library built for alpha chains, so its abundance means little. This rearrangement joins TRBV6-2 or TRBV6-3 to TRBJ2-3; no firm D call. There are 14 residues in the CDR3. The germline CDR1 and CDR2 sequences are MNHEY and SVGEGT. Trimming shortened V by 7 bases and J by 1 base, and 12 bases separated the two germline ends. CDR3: CASTRQLGTDTQYF. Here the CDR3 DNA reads TGTGCCAGCACCAGGCAGCTCGGCACAGATACGCAGTATTTT.